A single sample is the source of the 25 T cell receptor beta chains below, sequenced in a study of cytomegalovirus exposure and HLA in healthy donors. PCR primers comprised 60 Vbeta and 13 Jbeta primers. Data came from immunoSEQ multiplex PCR; TCRdb stores just in-frame clones and leaves some out. The table lists 55,000 to 65,000 clones, roughly 84% of them singletons. Sequencing input: PBMCs. The source of these receptors is a human donor in good health.

The V and J genes are TRBV11-1 and TRBJ2-1; 7 bases agree with TRBD1. V shed 0 bases, J shed 5 bases, and the junction held 4 bases outside the gene matches. Germline V lookup: CDR1 SGHAT, CDR2 FQDESV (reference sequence). CDR3 length: 15 residues. CDR3 in DNA: TGTGCCAGCAGCTTAGCGGGACAGTCTAACAATGAGCAGTTCTTC. Its protein is CASSLAGQSNNEQFF.

This chain's CDR3 is CASSYTGGGEQYF. The DNA for the CDR3 is TGTGCCAGCAGCTATACAGGGGGCGGCGAGCAGTACTTC. V gene TRBV7-6 combines with J gene TRBJ2-7; 9 bases align to TRBD1. V lost 4 bases, J lost 6 bases, and 4 bases stayed unmatched. The CDR3 contains 13 residues. CDR1 is SGHVS, CDR2 FNYEAQ, per germline.

This sequence joins TRBV30 and TRBJ2-1, with D perhaps matching TRBD2 (6 bases). Trimming took off 2 bases at V and 14 bases at J, with 22 bases between the two ends. This CDR3 comprises 14 residues. The germline V gene encodes CDR1 GTSNPN and CDR2 SVGIG (reference sequence). CDR3 coding DNA: TGTGCCTGGAGTTTGGGGGTGGGCGGGACCAAAAAGTTCTTC. This sequence encodes CAWSLGVGGTKKFF.

This sequence joins TRBV5-1 and TRBJ2-7, with 7 bases that match TRBD1. The V segment lost 3 bases and the J segment 1 base; nucleotides outside the gene matches: 4. Germline-derived CDR1 and CDR2 are SGHRS and YFSETQ. The CDR3 consists of 14 residues. CDR3 residues: CASSWDSSSYEQYF. CDR3 DNA: TGCGCCAGCAGCTGGGACAGTTCGTCCTACGAGCAGTACTTC.

This sequence joins TRBV2 and TRBJ1-4; 7 bases fit TRBD1. Germline CDR1 and CDR2: SNHLY and FYNNEI. The CDR3 is 13 residues long. The J segment lost 5 bases and the V segment lost 5 bases, leaving 2 bases of the junction unmatched. CDR3 sequence (DNA): TGTGCCAGCAGTCGGGACAGCAATGAAAAACTGTTTTTT. It specifies CASSRDSNEKLFF.

The chain joins TRBV7-8 to TRBJ2-1; maybe TRBD2 (5 bases). V gave up 1 base and J gave up 4 bases, with 17 bases separating them. CDR1 SGHVS and CDR2 FQNEAQ come from the germline V gene. CDR3 length equals 17 residues. CDR3 sequence reads: CASSLVPGSAQYNEQFF. In nucleotides, the CDR3 is TGTGCCAGCAGCTTAGTTCCGGGGTCAGCCCAGTACAATGAGCAGTTCTTC. The variable domain in full, with the rest retrieved from reference TRBV7-8 and TRBJ2-1, is GAGVSQSPRYKVAKRGQDVALRCDPISGHVSLFWYQQALGQGPEFLTYFQNEAQLDKSGLPSDRFFAERPEGSVSTLKIQRTQQEDSAVYLCASSLVPGSAQYNEQFFGPGTRLTVL.

The V call is TRBV5-1, the J call TRBJ2-1; 10 bases align to TRBD2. Trimming took 2 bases from V and 2 from J; bases not matched to a gene: 1. The length of the CDR3 is 15 residues. The germline CDR1 and CDR2 sequences are SGHRS and YFSETQ. CDR3 DNA sequence: TGCGCCAGCAGCTTTACTAGCGGGACCTACAATGAGCAGTTCTTC. As protein: CASSFTSGTYNEQFF.

The V call is TRBV4-1, the J call TRBJ1-6; a weak D match, TRBD1 (6 bases). V gave up 3 bases and J gave up 9 bases, with 21 bases separating them. The CDR3 spans 17 residues. Germline CDR1 MGHRA, CDR2 YSYEKL. The CDR3 loop is CASSHQGWDLIGSPLHF. The CDR3 DNA reads TGCGCCAGCAGCCACCAGGGGTGGGATCTGATAGGTTCACCCCTCCACTTT.

The chain recombines TRBV5-8 with TRBJ1-5, with D unclear. CDR3 length equals 16 residues. CDR1 and CDR2 from the germline V gene are SGHTS and YDEGEE. Trimming took 4 bases from V and 0 from J, leaving 14 bases between them. As DNA, the CDR3 is TGTGCCAGCAGCCCTGGGAGACCTCTTAGCAATCAGCCCCAGCATTTT. Its protein product is CASSPGRPLSNQPQHF.

The gene calls are TRBV4-1 and TRBJ1-1; no firm D call. V shed 0 bases and J shed 4 bases, with 12 bases lying between them. The germline CDR1 and CDR2 sequences are MGHRA and YSYEKL. This CDR3 region has 15 residues. Here the CDR3 DNA reads TGCGCCAGCAGCCAAGAGGGCAGTGGGAGCACTGAAGCTTTCTTT. Its protein product is CASSQEGSGSTEAFF.

The genes are TRBV4-3 and TRBJ2-1; D gene ambiguous. The V end was cut by 2 bases, the J end by 7 bases, with 9 bases between. CDR3 length: 13 residues. Germline assignment: CDR1 LGHNA and CDR2 YSLEER. As DNA, the CDR3 is TGCGCCAGCAGCCAAACAACAGAAAATGAGCAGTTCTTC. This sequence encodes CASSQTTENEQFF.

In this sample, this clone turned up a few times. The V call is TRBV29-1, the J call TRBJ2-1; no clear D gene. The germline V gene has CDR1 SQVTM and CDR2 ANQGSEA. V dropped 2 bases and J dropped 6 bases, with 17 bases sitting between them. The CDR3 covers 15 residues. The CDR3 is CSVEMGLRHVNEQFF. The CDR3 DNA is TGCAGCGTTGAAATGGGCCTCAGACACGTCAATGAGCAGTTCTTC.

This chain connects TRBV4-2 to TRBJ2-5; 10 bases match TRBD2. Germline CDR1 is LGHNA and CDR2 is YNFKEQ. The CDR3 contains 18 residues. V lost 0 bases to trimming and J lost 3 bases; unmatched junction nucleotides: 10. CDR3 residues: CASSQESPSGSFKETQYF. DNA of the CDR3: TGTGCCAGCAGCCAAGAAAGTCCTAGCGGGAGTTTTAAAGAGACCCAGTACTTC.

The chain couples TRBV12-2 to TRBJ2-2; TRBD1 is the table's D call, not checked against the DNA. TRBV12-2 is a pseudogene segment. This CDR3 spans 15 amino acids. The DNA of the CDR3 is TGTGCAAGTCGCTTAGCACAGGGTGAAACCGGGGAGCTGTTTTTT. It yields the protein CASRLAQGETGELFF.

The chain employs TRBV29-1 and TRBJ2-1; 10 bases align to TRBD1. Germline V lookup: CDR1 SQVTM, CDR2 ANQGSEA. The CDR3 extends over 14 amino acids. V lost 5 bases to trimming and J lost 7 bases; unmatched junction nucleotides: 8. CDR3 nucleotides: TGCAGCGTTAAACACGGGACAGGGGTGAATGAGCAGTTCTTC. Its protein is CSVKHGTGVNEQFF.

As concerns this clone: The same CDR3 also results from other DNA sequences found in this sample. The chain couples TRBV5-4 to TRBJ2-3, with 7 bases matching TRBD2. Per the germline V gene, CDR1 is SGHNT and CDR2 is YYREEE (reference sequence). The CDR3 extends over 16 amino acids. V shed 2 bases and J 2 bases; nucleotides not matched to a gene: 8. The CDR3 bases are TGTGCCAGCAGCTTAGGGGCGGGGGTATCCACAGATACGCAGTATTTT. Encoded protein: CASSLGAGVSTDTQYF. The complete variable domain, with remaining parts taken from reference TRBV5-4 and TRBJ2-3, reads ETGVTQSPTHLIKTRGQQVTLRCSSQSGHNTVSWYQQALGQGPQFIFQYYREEENGRGNFPPRFSGLQFPNYSSELNVNALELDDSALYLCASSLGAGVSTDTQYFGPGTRLTVL.

About this clone: Other nucleotide sequences in the sample specify the same CDR3. CDR3 in amino acids: CASSYDRDRGGYTF. Written as DNA, the CDR3 is TGTGCCAGCAGTTACGACCGGGACAGGGGAGGCTACACCTTC. The J gene is TRBJ1-2, the V gene TRBV6-5; TRBD1 aligns across 10 bases. Germline CDR1 and CDR2: MNHEY and SVGAGI. V lost 2 bases and J lost 8; bases outside the gene matches: 5. The CDR3 is 14 amino acids.

The chain joins TRBV30 to TRBJ1-2; D unclear. The length of the CDR3 is 13 residues. With 2 bases removed from V and 4 bases from J, the gap between germline ends came to 11 bases. The germline gives CDR1 GTSNPN, CDR2 SVGIG (reference sequence). CDR3 residues: CAWSTDRGYGYTF. CDR3 DNA: TGTGCCTGGAGTACGGACCGGGGCTATGGCTACACCTTC.

The chain links TRBV7-2 to TRBJ2-5; D unclear. V was clipped by 1 base and J by 5 bases, with 5 bases between them. The germline V gene encodes CDR1 SGHTA and CDR2 FQGNSA. The CDR3 totals 12 residues. This chain's CDR3 is CASSLGPETQYF. The CDR3 region has the DNA TGTGCCAGCAGCTTAGGTCCTGAGACCCAGTACTTC.

This clone was seen a few times. This chain links TRBV7-2 with TRBJ2-1, with TRBD2 identical over 9 bases. Germline assignment: CDR1 SGHTA and CDR2 FQGNSA. Trimming took 5 bases from V and 6 from J; bases not matched to a gene: 8. The CDR3 is 15 residues long. The CDR3 DNA reads TGTGCCAGCAGCCGAATAGCGGGGGTCCCCAATGAGCAGTTCTTC. Its translation is CASSRIAGVPNEQFF. Together with reference TRBV7-2 and TRBJ2-1, the CDR3 gives the full variable domain: GAGVSQSPSNKVTEKGKDVELRCDPISGHTALYWYRQSLGQGLEFLIYFQGNSAPDKSGLPSDRFSAERTGGSVSTLTIQRTQQEDSAVYLCASSRIAGVPNEQFFGPGTRLTVL.

The chain employs TRBV5-1 and TRBJ1-2; D is undetermined. The germline V gene has CDR1 SGHRS and CDR2 YFSETQ. This CDR3 spans 13 amino acids. Trimming pared 0 bases from V and 0 bases from J, leaving 3 bases between. The CDR3 loop is CASSLASNYGYTF. DNA for the CDR3: TGCGCCAGCAGCTTGGCCTCTAACTATGGCTACACCTTC.

The V and J genes are TRBV7-2 and TRBJ2-3, with D tentatively TRBD1 (6 bases). Trimming removed 2 bases at V and 9 bases at J, with 27 bases between. This CDR3 has 18 amino acids. The V gene's germline CDR1 is SGHTA and CDR2 FQGNSA. The DNA of the CDR3 is TGTGCCAGCAGCTTATCGTTTGGTGTCGGCGGGTCGAGGGGGACGCAGTATTTT. Translated: CASSLSFGVGGSRGTQYF.

J is TRBJ1-2 and V is TRBV19, with D uncertain. The CDR3 spans 13 residues. The V gene lost 0 bases and the J gene lost 5 bases, with 7 bases spanning the gap. The germline V gene encodes CDR1 LNHDA and CDR2 SQIVND (reference sequence). The CDR3 DNA sequence: TGTGCCAGTAGTATAGATCCAGATTATGGCTACACCTTC. The encoded protein is CASSIDPDYGYTF.

CDR3 amino acids: CASSVRPGLAGDTDTQYF. The CDR3 bases are TGTGCCAGCAGCGTACGGCCCGGACTAGCGGGAGACACAGATACGCAGTATTTT. The chain uses TRBV9 and TRBJ2-3; 13 bases agree with TRBD2. With V trimmed by 1 base and J by 2 bases, 7 bases remained unmatched. Germline V gene lookup returns CDR1 SGDLS and CDR2 YYNGEE. This CDR3 has 18 residues.

CDR3 amino acids: CAISESRAGGTDTQYF. The CDR3 nucleotides read TGTGCCATCAGTGAGTCTAGAGCGGGAGGCACAGATACGCAGTATTTT. The V gene is TRBV10-3, the J gene TRBJ2-3, with 8 bases matching TRBD2. The junction had 3 bases not matched to a gene; V was cut back by 0 bases and J by 1 base. The CDR3 consists of 16 residues. CDR1 ENHRY and CDR2 SYGVKD come from the germline V gene.